These 17 T cell receptor beta chains share one sample of origin, sequenced in a study of blood T cell repertoires in COVID-19. This table comes from immunoSEQ multiplex PCR, and its TCRdb copy is limited to in-frame clones, with some not included. The sample lists some 240,000 clones, approximately 88% seen once, with 2.5% to 3.5% in the top ten. Sample: PBMCs or T cells enriched from blood (not recorded which). Receptors were obtained from a woman between 40 and 50 years old who had been exposed to COVID-19.

This clone was counted once. The chain recombines TRBV9 with TRBJ2-5, with TRBD1 identical over 7 bases. The ends lost 4 bases at V and 4 bases at J; junction bases unmatched: 7. The CDR3 has 14 amino acids. CDR1 SGDLS and CDR2 YYNGEE come from the germline V gene. CDR3 sequence: CASSQSGGPETQYF. In DNA form, the CDR3 reads TGTGCCAGCAGCCAGTCAGGGGGTCCAGAGACCCAGTACTTC.

V is TRBV21-1 and J is TRBJ2-7; TRBD1 was called by the table and not checked on the DNA. TRBV21-1 is termed a pseudogene. The CDR3 totals 15 residues. The CDR3 nucleotides are TGTGCCAGCAGCAAAAGGACAGGGGAGTCTTACGAGCAGTACGTC. It encodes CASSKRTGESYEQYV.

The J gene is TRBJ2-1, the V gene TRBV6-4, with 11 bases fitting TRBD1. V lost 6 bases, J lost 6 bases, and 10 bases stayed unmatched. There are 16 residues in the CDR3. Germline V gives CDR1 MRHNA, CDR2 SNTAGT. The CDR3 loop reads CASSVKAGTGGNEQFF. In DNA, the CDR3 is TGTGCCAGCAGCGTCAAGGCCGGGACAGGGGGCAATGAGCAGTTCTTC.

This clone was counted only a few times. The rearrangement links TRBV28 to TRBJ1-2; 12 bases match TRBD1. Per the germline V gene, CDR1 is MDHEN and CDR2 is SYDVKM. The CDR3 spans 16 residues. V shed 6 bases, J shed 4 bases, and the junction held 9 bases outside the gene matches. The CDR3, as DNA: TGTGCCAGCAGCCAACCGGGACAGGGGGCCGGCTATGGCTACACCTTC. Amino acid sequence: CASSQPGQGAGYGYTF.

In nucleotides, the CDR3 is TGCGCCAGCAGCCTGAGGGCCTTGAACACTGAAGCTTTCTTT. This codes for CASSLRALNTEAFF. J is TRBJ1-1 and V is TRBV4-1; D remains unclear. The germline V and J ends were trimmed by 4 bases and 0 bases, with 9 bases remaining between them. The germline CDR1 and CDR2 sequences are MGHRA and YSYEKL. This CDR3 comprises 14 residues.

This clone was observed a handful of times. Here the CDR3 DNA reads TGCGCCAGCAGCGAAGGGACAGTCCAATTGAAGGAACTGTTTTTT. Encoded protein: CASSEGTVQLKELFF. The rearrangement joins TRBV4-3 to TRBJ1-4, with 7 positions matching TRBD1. This CDR3 region has 15 residues. Germline CDR1 LGHNA, CDR2 YSLEER. The ends lost 5 bases at V and 12 bases at J; junction bases unmatched: 15.

The rearrangement joins TRBV23-1 to TRBJ2-3; 8 nucleotides align to TRBD1. TRBV23-1 belongs to the ORF category, with a function that is uncertain. The CDR3 covers 20 residues. After removal of 1 base from V and 2 bases from J, the junction contained 17 bases not matched to a gene. The CDR3 DNA reads TGCGCCAGCAGTCAATTTGCTGTTGCCCAGGGGGCTGCGTACACAGATACGCAGTATTTT. This translates into CASSQFAVAQGAAYTDTQYF.

The gene calls are TRBV29-1 and TRBJ1-2; 9 bases fit TRBD1. Germline CDR1 is SQVTM and CDR2 is ANQGSEA. Trimming removed 7 bases from V and 6 bases from J; junction bases left unmatched: 3. The CDR3 contains 11 residues. The CDR3 bases are TGCAGCGCCCGGACAGGGGATGGCTACACCTTC. Encoded protein: CSARTGDGYTF. The whole variable domain, remainder taken from reference TRBV29-1 and TRBJ1-2, is SAVISQKPSRDICQRGTSLTIQCQVDSQVTMMFWYRQQPGQSLTLIATANQGSEATYESGFVIDKFPISRPNLTFSTLTVSNMSPEDSSIYLCSARTGDGYTFGSGTRLTVV.

This sequence joins TRBV6-2 or TRBV6-3 and TRBJ1-1, with 7 positions matching TRBD1. V shed 4 bases and J 2 bases; nucleotides not matched to a gene: 7. CDR3 length: 15 amino acids. In germline, CDR1 is MNHEY, CDR2 SVGEGT. The CDR3 region is CASSLTGQLNTEAFF. The CDR3 DNA reads as TGTGCCAGCAGTTTGACAGGGCAATTAAACACTGAAGCTTTCTTT.

V is TRBV5-6 and J is TRBJ2-1; tentative D call: TRBD2 (6 bases). The V and J ends lost 5 bases and 8 bases respectively, with 26 bases between them. This CDR3 region has 17 residues. The V gene's germline CDR1 is SGHDT and CDR2 YYEEEE. The CDR3 here is CASSFWGWGGAMDEQFF. CDR3 nucleotide sequence: TGTGCCAGCAGTTTTTGGGGGTGGGGCGGGGCCATGGATGAGCAGTTCTTC.

The genes are TRBV28 and TRBJ1-2, with 8 positions matching TRBD1. The ends lost 11 bases at V and 7 bases at J; junction bases unmatched: 9. The CDR3 extends over 12 amino acids. Germline loops: CDR1 MDHEN, CDR2 SYDVKM. The chain's CDR3 is CAANRGYFGYTF. CDR3 DNA sequence: TGTGCCGCCAACAGGGGGTACTTTGGCTACACCTTC.

The chain employs TRBV10-2 and TRBJ1-3; no definite D call. The CDR3 spans 14 residues. Germline CDR1 reads WSHSY; CDR2 reads SAAADI. Trimming pared 6 bases from V and 0 bases from J, leaving 9 bases between. The CDR3 protein is CASRTPSSGNTIYF. The CDR3 nucleotides are TGCGCCAGCAGGACACCGAGCTCTGGAAACACCATATATTTT.

The chain joins TRBV7-8 to TRBJ1-1, with D possibly matching TRBD1 (5 bases). From germline, CDR1 is SGHVS and CDR2 FQNEAQ. This CDR3 comprises 17 residues. Trimming removed 2 bases from V and 0 bases from J, with 16 bases in between. The CDR3 here is CASSLTRGLPMNTEAFF. The CDR3 DNA reads TGTGCCAGCAGCTTAACCCGGGGACTTCCAATGAACACTGAAGCTTTCTTT.

On this clone: At one of its ends the junction is not consistent with the germline gene, which may arise from a read error. The V and J genes are TRBV18 and TRBJ1-1; D not resolved. The CDR3 totals 13 residues. In germline, CDR1 is KGHSH, CDR2 LQKENI. CDR3 region: CASSPVPAQIPRF. CDR3 DNA sequence: TGTGCCAGCTCACCGGTACCAGCACAGATTCCAAGATTT.

The gene calls are TRBV19 and TRBJ2-1, with 7 positions matching TRBD1. The CDR3 covers 16 residues. Germline V gene lookup returns CDR1 LNHDA and CDR2 SQIVND (reference sequence). V shed 5 bases and J 8 bases; nucleotides not matched to a gene: 15. CDR3 sequence reads: CASSRTGTVAPDEQFF. The CDR3 coding sequence is TGTGCCAGTAGTCGGACCGGGACAGTCGCGCCCGATGAGCAGTTCTTC.

On this clone itself: The junction shows a germline mismatch at one end, possibly a read error. CDR3 nucleotides: TGTGCCAGCAGCGCGCGACAGGGTTTAACTGAAGCTTTCTTT. Translating it yields CASSARQGLTEAFF. This rearrangement joins TRBV5-1 to TRBJ1-1, with 7 bases aligning to TRBD1. This CDR3 contains 14 residues. CDR1 and CDR2 (germline): SGHRS, YFSETQ.

The rearrangement uses TRBV19 and TRBJ2-5, with 8 bases that match TRBD2. The V segment lost 3 bases and the J segment 5 bases; nucleotides outside the gene matches: 11. Germline V gives CDR1 LNHDA, CDR2 SQIVND (reference sequence). The CDR3 contains 16 residues. The DNA of the CDR3 is TGTGCCAGTAGTATTCCCCCCGGGACGGGAGGGGAGACCCAGTACTTC. As protein: CASSIPPGTGGETQYF.